Described below is a single TCR beta chain sequence and its context. The antigen is not known. Germline CDR1 DFQATT, CDR2 SNEGSKA (reference sequence). This CDR3 has 13 amino acids. Unmatched junction bases numbered 6, after V lost 6 bases and J lost 2 bases. This sample is part of a study of blood T cells in healthy people across ages. Together with a sample-barcoded 5' primer, a J-beta primer mix was included in a second PCR lasting 7 to 11 cycles. TCRdb independently ran MiXCR on the 5' RACE reads; one entry per CDR3 protein. The sample yields some 1,800,000 distinct CDR3 sequences, roughly two fifths seen once. Study findings and constraints: What prevented conclusive comparison of naive and antigen-experienced cells was that PBMCs were unsorted.

The sequenced sample was blood. The clonotype comes from a human donor in good health. The V gene is TRBV20-1, the J gene TRBJ2-7, with TRBD2 identical over 8 bases. In DNA, the CDR3 is TGCAGTGCCACGACTAGCGCAGCCTACGAGCAGTACTTC. This translates into CSATTSAAYEQYF.